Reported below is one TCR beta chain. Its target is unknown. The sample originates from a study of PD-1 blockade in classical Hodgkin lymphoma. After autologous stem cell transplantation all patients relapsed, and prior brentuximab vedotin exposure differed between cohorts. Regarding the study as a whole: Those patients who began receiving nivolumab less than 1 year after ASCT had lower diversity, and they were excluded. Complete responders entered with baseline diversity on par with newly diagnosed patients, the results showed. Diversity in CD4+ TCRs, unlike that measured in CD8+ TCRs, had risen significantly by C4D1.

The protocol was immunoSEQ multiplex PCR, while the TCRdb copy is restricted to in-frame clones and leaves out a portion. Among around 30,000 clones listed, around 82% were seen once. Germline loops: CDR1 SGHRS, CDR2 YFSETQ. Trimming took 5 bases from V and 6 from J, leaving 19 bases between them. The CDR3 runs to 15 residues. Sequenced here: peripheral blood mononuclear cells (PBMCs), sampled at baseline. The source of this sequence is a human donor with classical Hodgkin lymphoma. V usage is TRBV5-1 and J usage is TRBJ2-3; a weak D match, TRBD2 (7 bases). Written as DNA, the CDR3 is TGCGCCAGCAGTCTGGCGGGGGCCGCCATGGATACGCAGTATTTT. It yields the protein CASSLAGAAMDTQYF.